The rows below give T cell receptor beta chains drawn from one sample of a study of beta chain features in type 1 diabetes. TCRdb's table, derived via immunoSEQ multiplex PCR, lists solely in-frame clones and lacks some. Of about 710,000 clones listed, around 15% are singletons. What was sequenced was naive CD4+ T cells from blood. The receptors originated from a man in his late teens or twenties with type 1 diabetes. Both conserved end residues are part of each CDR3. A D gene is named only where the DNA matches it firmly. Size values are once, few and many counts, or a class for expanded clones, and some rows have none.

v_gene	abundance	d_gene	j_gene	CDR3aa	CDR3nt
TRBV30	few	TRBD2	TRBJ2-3	CAWSAKAGAGTDTQYF	TGTGCCTGGAGCGCAAAAGCGGGAGCAGGAACAGATACGCAGTATTTT
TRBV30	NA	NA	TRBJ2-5	CAWFIAGETQYF	TGTGCCTGGTTTATTGCAGGGGAGACCCAGTACTTC
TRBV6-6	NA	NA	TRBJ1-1	CASSSTVLYTEAFF	TGTGCCAGCAGTTCTACAGTCCTATACACTGAAGCTTTCTTT
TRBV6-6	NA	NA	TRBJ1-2	CASRLGTTYGYTF	TGTGCCAGCCGGCTAGGGACAACGTATGGCTACACCTTC
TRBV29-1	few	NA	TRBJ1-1	CSGYKDTEAFF	TGCAGCGGTTACAAGGACACTGAAGCTTTCTTT
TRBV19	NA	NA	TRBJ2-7	CASSSGAYEQYF	TGTGCCAGTAGTAGCGGAGCCTACGAGCAGTACTTC
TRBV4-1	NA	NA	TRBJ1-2	CASSTRGTGGGYGYTF	TGCGCCAGCAGCACCCGTGGGACGGGCGGAGGCTATGGCTACACCTTC
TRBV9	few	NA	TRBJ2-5	CASSVEPGRNIEQYF	TGTGCCAGCAGCGTAGAACCAGGGAGGAATATAGAGCAGTACTTC
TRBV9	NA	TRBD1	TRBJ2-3	CASSVGTGGKDTQYF	TGTGCCAGCAGCGTAGGGACAGGGGGGAAAGATACGCAGTATTTT
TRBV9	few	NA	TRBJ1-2	CASSTAGPSHGYTF	TGTGCCAGCAGTACCGCGGGTCCCTCTCATGGCTACACCTTC
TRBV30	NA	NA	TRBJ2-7	CAWSIGPRSYEQYF	TGTGCCTGGAGTATCGGACCCAGGTCCTACGAGCAGTACTTC
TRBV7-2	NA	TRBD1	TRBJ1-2	CASSGQGSGYTF	TGTGCCAGCAGCGGACAGGGAAGTGGCTACACCTTC
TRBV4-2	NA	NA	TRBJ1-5	CASSQVGGLVPNQPQHF	TGTGCCAGCAGTCAGGTCGGGGGCCTTGTACCTAATCAGCCCCAGCATTTT
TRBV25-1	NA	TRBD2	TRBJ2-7	CASSVPGLAYEQYF	TGTGCCAGCAGTGTTCCGGGACTAGCCTACGAGCAGTACTTC
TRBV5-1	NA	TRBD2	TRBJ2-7	CASSAGLASGEQYF	TGCGCCAGCAGCGCCGGACTAGCGTCAGGCGAGCAGTACTTC
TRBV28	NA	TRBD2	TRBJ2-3	CASTLSRGLGPQTQYF	TGTGCCAGCACCCTCTCCAGGGGACTAGGTCCCCAAACGCAGTATTTT
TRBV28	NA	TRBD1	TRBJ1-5	CASSSQGQGLGQPQHF	TGTGCCAGCAGTTCCCAGGGACAGGGCCTGGGTCAGCCCCAGCATTTT
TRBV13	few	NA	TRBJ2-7	CASSLGTDNFYEQYF	TGTGCCAGCAGCTTGGGGACGGATAATTTCTACGAGCAGTACTTC
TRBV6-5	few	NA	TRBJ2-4	CASSDRAKNIQYF	TGTGCCAGCAGTGACAGAGCCAAAAACATTCAGTACTTC
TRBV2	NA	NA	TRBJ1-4	CASKTSEEKLFF	TGTGCCAGCAAGACATCGGAGGAAAAACTGTTTTTT
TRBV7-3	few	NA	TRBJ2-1	CASSLTGGEQFF	TGTGCCAGCAGCTTGACTGGAGGGGAGCAGTTCTTC
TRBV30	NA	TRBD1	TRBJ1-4	CACRQGPNEKLFF	TGTGCCTGTCGACAGGGCCCGAATGAAAAACTGTTTTTT
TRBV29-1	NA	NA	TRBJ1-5	CSVGGSGDQPQHF	TGCAGCGTGGGGGGGAGCGGTGATCAGCCCCAGCATTTT
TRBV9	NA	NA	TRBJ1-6	CASSVDAGAGNSPLHF	TGTGCCAGCAGCGTAGACGCAGGGGCAGGAAATTCACCCCTCCACTTT
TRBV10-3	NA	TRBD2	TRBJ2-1	CATRESPSGDYNEQFF	TGTGCCACCAGAGAGAGCCCTAGCGGGGACTACAATGAGCAGTTCTTC
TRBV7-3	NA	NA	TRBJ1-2	CASSSSGGGGGYGYTF	TGTGCCAGCAGCTCTTCCGGAGGGGGAGGAGGCTATGGCTACACCTTC
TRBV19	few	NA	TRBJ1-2	CASSIPRTPWYGYTF	TGTGCCAGTAGTATCCCCCGGACACCCTGGTATGGCTACACCTTC
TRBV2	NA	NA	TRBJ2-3	CASSVAGTDTQYF	TGTGCCAGCAGTGTTGCGGGGACCGATACGCAGTATTTT
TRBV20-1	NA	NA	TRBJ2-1	CSANLREQFF	TGCAGTGCTAACTTGCGGGAGCAGTTCTTC
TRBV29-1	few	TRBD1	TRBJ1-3	CSVGLTGLNTIYF	TGCAGCGTTGGCCTGACAGGGCTGAACACCATATATTTT
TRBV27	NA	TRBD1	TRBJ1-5	CASSLGQGPGSNSNQPQHF	TGTGCCAGCAGCCTCGGACAGGGCCCTGGGTCAAATAGCAATCAGCCCCAGCATTTT
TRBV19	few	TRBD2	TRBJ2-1	CASSTGLEAYNEQFF	TGTGCCAGTAGTACGGGACTAGAGGCCTACAATGAGCAGTTCTTC
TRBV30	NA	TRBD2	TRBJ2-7	CAWSGGWTSRYEQYF	TGTGCCTGGAGTGGAGGTTGGACTAGCCGATACGAGCAGTACTTC
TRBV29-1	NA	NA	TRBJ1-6	CSVERLIGVSPLHF	TGCAGCGTTGAGAGGTTAATCGGGGTTTCACCCCTCCACTTT
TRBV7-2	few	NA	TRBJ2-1	CASSFQGNEQFF	TGTGCCAGCAGCTTTCAGGGGAATGAGCAGTTCTTC